Presented here are 28 T cell receptor beta chains from one specimen sequenced in a study of Ad26.COV2.S vaccination and SARS-CoV-2 variants. The treatment was: about 20 received Ad26.COV2.S at low or high dose, single or two shots; about five received placebo; per-sample allocation not given. Following the first vaccine or placebo injection, samples were taken on day 63. The table came from immunoSEQ multiplex PCR; TCRdb's copy has only in-frame clones and leaves some out. The sample has roughly 400,000 clones; about 90% are singletons. The sample in question was peripheral blood, obtained in a trial of Ad26.COV2.S vaccine versus placebo. These receptor sequences come from a person aged 18-65 years who received the Ad26.COV2.S COVID-19 vaccine or a placebo.

This clone was counted only a few times. DNA of the CDR3: TGTGCCAGCAGTGCCCGAGGGGGGCCCTACGAGCAGTACTTC. It codes for CASSARGGPYEQYF. This chain uses TRBV27 with TRBJ2-7; D may match TRBD1 or TRBD2 (6 bases each). Trimming removed 5 bases at V and 2 bases at J, with 13 bases between. Germline V CDR1 and CDR2: MNHEY, SMNVEV (reference sequence). The CDR3 runs 14 residues.

Details on this clone: This same CDR3 is encoded by further DNA sequences in the sample. The chain links TRBV6-5 to TRBJ2-7, with 11 bases fitting TRBD2. The CDR3 loop spans 14 amino acids. CDR1 MNHEY and CDR2 SVGAGI come from the germline V gene. V was pared by 3 bases and J by 3 bases, with 1 base of the junction left unmatched. CDR3 sequence: CASSYTSGSYEQYF. DNA of the CDR3: TGTGCCAGCAGTTATACTAGCGGGAGCTACGAGCAGTACTTC.

The table lists this clone with a few counts. The CDR3 sequence is CASSIGGGSTYEQYF. The CDR3 DNA sequence: TGTGCCAGTAGTATAGGGGGCGGGAGCACCTACGAGCAGTACTTC. This chain uses TRBV19 with TRBJ2-7; 7 bases fit TRBD2. Per the germline V gene, CDR1 is LNHDA and CDR2 is SQIVND (reference sequence). The CDR3 consists of 15 residues. Trimming cost V 1 base and J 2 bases; bases outside gene matches: 5.

About this clone itself: This sequence may be a read error, since a much larger clone differs from it by one base. The same CDR3 also results from other DNA sequences found in this sample. This rearrangement joins TRBV4-2 to TRBJ2-3; unclear D gene. CDR1 is LGHNA, CDR2 YNFKEQ, per germline. This CDR3 spans 12 amino acids. The V end lost 3 bases, the J end lost 7 bases, and 8 bases lay between the germline ends. CDR3 loop: CASSQDQNTQYF. The DNA of the CDR3 is TGTGCCAGCAGCCAGGACCAGAATACGCAGTATTTT.

J is TRBJ2-7 and V is TRBV7-2; maybe TRBD2 (5 bases). The V and J ends lost 1 base and 6 bases respectively, with 16 bases between them. Germline lookup yields CDR1 SGHTA and CDR2 FQGNSA. This CDR3 has 15 amino acids. This chain's CDR3 is CASSLELLAVGEQYF. Here the CDR3 DNA reads TGTGCCAGCAGCTTAGAGTTGCTAGCCGTTGGCGAGCAGTACTTC.

The J gene is TRBJ2-5, the V gene TRBV11-2, with 7 bases fitting TRBD2. CDR3 size: 17 residues. J lost 0 bases, V lost 2 bases, and 9 bases had no gene match. The germline V gene has CDR1 SGHAT and CDR2 FQNNGV. The CDR3 here is CASSLLAAGVYQETQYF. The CDR3 coding sequence is TGTGCCAGCAGCTTACTAGCGGCGGGGGTGTACCAAGAGACCCAGTACTTC.

The table lists this clone with a count of one. This chain connects TRBV4-1 to TRBJ2-1, with 11 nucleotides matching TRBD1. The CDR3 consists of 14 residues. V lost 8 bases, J lost 6 bases, and 6 bases stayed unmatched. Germline CDR1 reads MGHRA; CDR2 reads YSYEKL. The CDR3 DNA reads TGCGCCAGCCCAGGGACAGGGGGTCTCAATGAGCAGTTCTTC. Encoded protein: CASPGTGGLNEQFF.

This chain uses TRBV28 with TRBJ1-1; D is perhaps TRBD1 (6 bases). The CDR3 totals 13 residues. Trimming took 6 bases from V and 4 from J, leaving 12 bases between them. Germline CDR1 is MDHEN and CDR2 is SYDVKM. CDR3 bases: TGTGCCAGCAGCTTTTTCAGGGGCACTGAAGCTTTCTTT. Translation: CASSFFRGTEAFF.

The chain combines TRBV6-2 or TRBV6-3 with TRBJ1-6; no clear D. This CDR3 region has 14 residues. Deletions cut 6 bases from V and 8 bases from J, with 14 bases between. CDR1 is MNHEY and CDR2 is SVGEGT in the germline V gene. The CDR3 spells CASSPVTGDSPLHF. In nucleotides, the CDR3 is TGTGCCAGCAGCCCCGTTACGGGTGATTCACCCCTCCACTTT.

This clone was found many times. The chain employs TRBV3-1 (or the pseudogene TRBV3-2) and TRBJ2-1; possibly TRBD2 for D (6 bases). CDR3 length: 17 residues. Trimming pared 0 bases from V and 5 bases from J, leaving 17 bases between. Germline CDR1 reads LGHDT; CDR2 reads YNNKEL (reference sequence). CDR3 DNA sequence: TGTGCCAGCAGCCAAGAGTATCTGGTAGCGGAAAACAATGAGCAGTTCTTC. As protein: CASSQEYLVAENNEQFF.

This sequence joins TRBV27 and TRBJ1-4; tentatively, D is TRBD1 (5 bases). This CDR3 is built from 15 residues. Germline loops: CDR1 MNHEY, CDR2 SMNVEV (reference sequence). The V end lost 3 bases, the J end lost 4 bases, and 12 bases lay between the germline ends. The CDR3 region has the DNA TGTGCCAGCAGTTTCCAGGGTTGGAGTAATGAAAAACTGTTTTTT. It translates to CASSFQGWSNEKLFF.

As regards this clone: Other DNA variants within this sample encode the same CDR3. The V gene is TRBV28, the J gene TRBJ1-6, with D uncertain. The length of the CDR3 is 14 residues. Trimming pared 2 bases from V and 4 bases from J, leaving 6 bases between. CDR1 MDHEN and CDR2 SYDVKM come from the germline V gene. CDR3 coding DNA: TGTGCCAGCAGTTTAGGAGGGTATAATTCACCCCTCCACTTT. Protein: CASSLGGYNSPLHF.

The chain couples TRBV28 to TRBJ2-7, with D tentatively TRBD1 (6 bases). Per the germline V gene, CDR1 is MDHEN and CDR2 is SYDVKM. Trimming left V 7 bases short and J 2 bases short, with 12 bases between. The CDR3 spans 13 residues. For the CDR3, the DNA is TGTGCCAGCAATCGGGACACTACCTACGAGCAGTACTTC. This gives the protein CASNRDTTYEQYF.

This chain joins TRBV28 and TRBJ1-1; D call uncertain. V was trimmed by 4 bases and J by 4 bases, leaving 19 bases between them. The CDR3 contains 16 residues. Germline assignment: CDR1 MDHEN and CDR2 SYDVKM. In DNA, the CDR3 is TGTGCCAGCAGTTCCCAACGGCGCGGTGGGTTCACTGAAGCTTTCTTT. Translation gives CASSSQRRGGFTEAFF.

This chain joins TRBV28 and TRBJ2-5, with TRBD1 matching over 7 bases. The CDR3 consists of 15 residues. The V gene end was trimmed by 6 bases and the J gene end by 4 bases; junction bases not matched to a gene: 11. Per the germline V gene, CDR1 is MDHEN and CDR2 is SYDVKM. The chain's CDR3 is CASRPTGLRGETQYF. The CDR3 DNA reads as TGTGCCAGCAGACCGACAGGGCTACGGGGAGAGACCCAGTACTTC.

The CDR3 protein is CASSGWDRDNWASYEQYF. CDR3 nucleotides: TGTGCCAGCAGCGGGTGGGACAGGGATAATTGGGCGTCCTACGAGCAGTACTTC. The chain has TRBV11-2 and TRBJ2-7; 9 bases map to TRBD1. Germline CDR1 reads SGHAT; CDR2 reads FQNNGV. This CDR3 region has 18 residues. The V gene end was trimmed by 5 bases and the J gene end by 1 base; junction bases not matched to a gene: 15. Drawing the rest from reference TRBV11-2 and TRBJ2-7, the complete variable domain is EAGVAQSPRYKIIEKRQSVAFWCNPISGHATLYWYQQILGQGPKLLIQFQNNGVVDDSQLPKDRFSAERLKGVDSTLKIQPAKLEDSAVYLCASSGWDRDNWASYEQYFGPGTRLTVT.

The V gene is TRBV11-2, the J gene TRBJ2-7; 7 bases line up with TRBD1. CDR1 and CDR2 (germline): SGHAT, FQNNGV. Trimming removed 5 bases from V and 3 bases from J; junction bases left unmatched: 4. This CDR3 has 13 amino acids. CDR3 amino acids: CASSPGTDYEQYF. The CDR3 nucleotides are TGTGCCAGCAGCCCCGGGACAGACTACGAGCAGTACTTC.

The chain carries TRBV18 and TRBJ2-5, with D possibly matching TRBD1 (5 bases). CDR1 and CDR2 from the germline V gene are KGHSH and LQKENI. V lost 3 bases and J 4 bases, leaving 12 bases between the germline ends. The CDR3 sequence is 14 residues long. CDR3 sequence: CASSPPVRAETQYF. Written as DNA, the CDR3 is TGTGCCAGCTCACCGCCGGTCAGGGCAGAGACCCAGTACTTC. The full variable domain, rest sourced from reference TRBV18 and TRBJ2-5, is NAGVMQNPRHLVRRRGQEARLRCSPMKGHSHVYWYRQLPEEGLKFMVYLQKENIIDESGMPKERFSAEFPKEGPSILRIQQVVRGDSAAYFCASSPPVRAETQYFGPGTRLLVL.

This clone came up once. The chain combines TRBV7-2 with TRBJ2-3; TRBD2 matches at 7 bases. This CDR3 comprises 16 residues. V lost 0 bases to trimming and J lost 6 bases; unmatched junction nucleotides: 9. The germline V gene has CDR1 SGHTA and CDR2 FQGNSA. CDR3 in amino acids: CASSLAMAGAGDTQYF. The CDR3, as DNA: TGTGCCAGCAGCTTAGCGATGGCGGGAGCGGGTGATACGCAGTATTTT.

The rearrangement links TRBV29-1 to TRBJ2-1, with 12 bases identical to TRBD2. The CDR3 length is 15 residues. Germline trimming cut 7 bases from V and 0 bases from J; bases unmatched to any gene: 4. Germline assignment: CDR1 SQVTM and CDR2 ANQGSEA. CDR3 protein: CSAATSGSSYNEQFF. CDR3 nucleotides: TGCAGCGCCGCGACTAGCGGGAGCTCCTACAATGAGCAGTTCTTC.

This chain joins TRBV7-8 and TRBJ1-4; D is unclear. This CDR3 is 15 amino acids long. V lost 2 bases and J lost 2, with 9 bases in between. Germline V gives CDR1 SGHVS, CDR2 FQNEAQ. This CDR3 is CASSLSSKTNEKLFF. Written as DNA, the CDR3 is TGTGCCAGCAGCTTAAGTTCCAAGACTAATGAAAAACTGTTTTTT.

To note about this clone: The sample holds other DNA sequences that translate to the same CDR3. This chain uses TRBV5-1 with TRBJ2-1, with 10 bases matching TRBD2. With 0 bases clipped from V and 4 bases from J, the junction kept 1 base outside the gene matches. The CDR3 totals 15 residues. Per germline, CDR1 SGHRS and CDR2 YFSETQ. CDR3 in DNA: TGCGCCAGCAGCTTGGCTAGCGGGAGTTACAATGAGCAGTTCTTC. It translates to CASSLASGSYNEQFF.

This clone came up once. The chain recombines TRBV24-1 with TRBJ1-1; unclear D gene. This CDR3 comprises 14 residues. The ends were cut back, 5 bases at V and 1 base at J, with 10 bases in the middle. Germline-derived CDR1 and CDR2 are KGHDR and SFDVKD. The CDR3 coding sequence is TGTGCCACCAGTGGAAAACAGACGAACACTGAAGCTTTCTTT. Its translation is CATSGKQTNTEAFF.

A word on this clone: One junction end does not reproduce the germline sequence, and a read error may be involved. This chain links TRBV10-3 with TRBJ2-5, with D possibly called TRBD1 or TRBD2 (6 bases each). The germline gives CDR1 ENHRY, CDR2 SYGVKD. The CDR3 loop spans 13 amino acids. CDR3 nucleotides: TGTGCCACCAGTAAGGGGGGCCAAGAGACCCAGTACTTC. The encoded protein is CATSKGGQETQYF.

In regard to this clone: Germline is not matched at one junction end, which may reflect a read error. The chain links TRBV4-3 to TRBJ2-1; 8 bases fit TRBD2. Germline V lookup: CDR1 LGHNA, CDR2 YSLEER. This CDR3 is 15 amino acids long. The CDR3 DNA reads as TGCACCAGCAGCCAAGATCTAGCGGGTTACAATGAGCAGTTCTTC. Amino acid sequence: CTSSQDLAGYNEQFF.

The chain carries TRBV14 and TRBJ2-7; D is undetermined. In germline, CDR1 is SGHDN, CDR2 FVKESK. The CDR3 has 16 residues. Trimming cost V 1 base and J 7 bases, with 20 bases left between them. CDR3 region: CASSQGRQSRHLEQYF. The CDR3, as DNA: TGTGCCAGCAGCCAAGGCCGGCAGTCAAGGCACCTAGAGCAGTACTTC.

The rearrangement joins TRBV24-1 to TRBJ2-2, with D perhaps assigned TRBD1 or TRBD2 (5 bases each). Germline CDR1 KGHDR, CDR2 SFDVKD. The V gene lost 9 bases and the J gene lost 0 bases, with 13 bases spanning the gap. The CDR3 consists of 15 residues. CDR3 region: CATSMGTSNTGELFF. CDR3 DNA: TGTGCCACCTCGATGGGGACCTCGAACACCGGGGAGCTGTTTTTT.

The chain employs TRBV30 and TRBJ2-1; possibly TRBD1 or TRBD2 for D (6 bases each). This CDR3 region has 14 residues. The V and J ends lost 2 bases and 2 bases respectively, with 10 bases between them. Germline V CDR1 and CDR2: GTSNPN, SVGIG (reference sequence). The CDR3 spells CAWSYGGTYNEQFF. The DNA for the CDR3 is TGTGCCTGGAGTTACGGGGGCACCTACAATGAGCAGTTCTTC.